The text below deals with one T cell receptor beta chain. The study drew participants aged about 18 to 89 years from approximately 23 US areas. Donors were grouped by their self-reported clinical history. The sample comes from a study of blood T cell repertoires in COVID-19. Study at large: The analysed material was cDNA or gDNA that came from T cells, B-cell-depleted T cells, or PBMCs.

Libraries were prepared by immunoSEQ multiplex PCR; TCRdb keeps only in-frame clonotypes and omits some of them. The profile shows about 400,000 clones, roughly 87% of them singletons. CDR3 length equals 14 residues. Germline V gives CDR1 KGHDR, CDR2 SFDVKD. Between the trimmed V and J ends, which lost 9 bases and 1 base, there was a span of 15 bases. This receptor was obtained from a middle-aged woman with acute COVID-19. The specimen was PBMCs or T cells enriched from blood (not recorded which). The chain is built from TRBV24-1 and TRBJ2-7; a weak D match, TRBD2 (6 bases). The CDR3 loop reads CATEGPGGSYEQYF. The DNA for the CDR3 is TGTGCCACCGAGGGACCAGGAGGGTCCTACGAGCAGTACTTC.